A single T cell receptor (beta chain) is shown here with its context. Its antigen is as yet unknown. Terminally differentiated effector memory CD45RA+ cells were left out of the naive CD8 fraction, which was CD45RO-negative and positively selected for CCR7. The data stem from a study of shared clonotypes between healthy human individuals. Germline loops: CDR1 MNHEY, CDR2 SMNVEV (reference sequence). V was clipped by 11 bases and J by 11 bases, with 19 bases between them. CDR3 length: 12 residues. Study-level results: The study found lower generation probabilities in non-shared clonotypes than in those shared by all four donors.

Assay used: immunoSEQ multiplex PCR; TCRdb lists only in-frame clones, some missing. The table shows more than 2 million clones, with roughly 94% occurring only once. The sequence was obtained from a man aged 18 to 35 in good health. Sequenced: naive CD8+ T cells sorted from blood. The chain recombines TRBV27 with TRBJ1-5; D possibly corresponds to TRBD1 (6 bases). CDR3 coding DNA: TGTGCCGTACAGGGTGTGAAGGGAGCCCAGCATTTT. Translated: CAVQGVKGAQHF.